These T cell receptor beta chains were read from a single sample in a study of molecular identifiers for immune sequencing clone quantification. TCRdb redid the calling of the PCR reads with MiXCR, one entry per CDR3 protein. Here the sample spans 250,000 to 400,000 distinct CDR3 sequences, about 20% being singletons. The source material was naive CD8+ T cells from blood, with Jurkat cell RNA spiked in. The receptor set was obtained from a human donor in good health. Some libraries in this study had Jurkat cell RNA spiked in. Each CDR3 is given with its conserved first and last residue. Fields, in order: D gene, clone size, J gene, V gene, CDR3 DNA, CDR3 protein. A D gene is named only where the DNA matches it firmly. Size tells how often a clone was seen (once, few, many) or the class of an expanded clone, and some rows leave it out.

>NA|many|TRBJ2-4|TRBV28
TGTGCCAGCAGTCCGCGGGAAACACAGGCAGACTTC
CASSPRETQADF
>NA|many|TRBJ2-7|TRBV7-9
TGTGCCAGCAGCTTAGTCGGGGGAGCTGGGAACGAGCAGTACTTC
CASSLVGGAGNEQYF
>TRBD2|few|TRBJ2-1|TRBV7-8
TGTGCCAGCAGCCTAAACCCTATTAGCGGGAGAAGGGTGGCGCAGCAGTTCTTC
CASSLNPISGRRVAQQFF
>TRBD2|many|TRBJ2-1|TRBV2
TGTGCCAGCAGTGAAGGACTAGCGGAAAGTTTTGACAATGAGCAGTTCTTC
CASSEGLAESFDNEQFF
>NA|NA|TRBJ1-3|TRBV11-2
TGTGCCAGCAGCTTAGCCTTCGGGGGGCGCGACGCTGGAAACACCATATATTTT
CASSLAFGGRDAGNTIYF
>TRBD1|NA|TRBJ2-3|TRBV24-1
TGTGCCACCAGTGAACCCCGGACAGGGGAGCTCACAGATACGCAGTATTTT
CATSEPRTGELTDTQYF
>TRBD2|NA|TRBJ2-7|TRBV9
TGTGCCAGCAGCGTAGGGTTTAGCGGGACCTACGAGCAGTACTTC
CASSVGFSGTYEQYF
>NA|many|TRBJ2-3|TRBV20-1
TGCAGTGCTAGAGATCGACTATCGAGCACAGATACGCAGTATTTT
CSARDRLSSTDTQYF
>TRBD1|NA|TRBJ1-5|TRBV2
TGTGCCAGCAGTGATCCTTCAGGGGGCGAATATAGCAATCAGCCCCAGCATTTT
CASSDPSGGEYSNQPQHF
>TRBD1|many|TRBJ2-7|TRBV12-3/TRBV12-4
TGTGCCAGCAGAAAGGACAGGGACTACGAGCAGTACTTC
CASRKDRDYEQYF
>NA|NA|TRBJ2-3|TRBV19
TGTGCCAGTGGTCTAGCCGGCACAGATACGCAGTATTTT
CASGLAGTDTQYF
>NA|many|TRBJ2-4|TRBV2
TGTGCCAGCATCGGGGGCACGCTGGTCAAAAACATTCAGTACTTC
CASIGGTLVKNIQYF
>NA|many|TRBJ2-4|TRBV29-1
TGCAGCGTTTTAGAGGGGGACAAAAACATTCAGTACTTC
CSVLEGDKNIQYF
>NA|few|TRBJ1-1|TRBV7-9
TGTGCCAGCAGCTTAGCTGTCGGTATCACTGAAGCTTTCTTT
CASSLAVGITEAFF
>NA|many|TRBJ1-2|TRBV12-3/TRBV12-4
TGTGCCAGCAGTCCAACCTCTAACTATGGCTACACCTTC
CASSPTSNYGYTF
>NA|NA|TRBJ2-1|TRBV10-1
TGCGCCAGCAGTGAGTCCGGACGCCCCGAGGAGCAGTTCTTC
CASSESGRPEEQFF
>TRBD2|many|TRBJ2-2|TRBV7-9
TGTGCCAGCAGCTTATTCGGACTAGCGGGAGGTCCGAACACCGGGGAGCTGTTTTTT
CASSLFGLAGGPNTGELFF
>TRBD1|many|TRBJ2-7|TRBV27
TGTGCCAGCAGTTTATGGGCAGGGGGCACGTACGAGCAGTACTTC
CASSLWAGGTYEQYF
>TRBD1|many|TRBJ2-7|TRBV4-1
TGCGCCAGCAGCCAAGCGGATGCGACAGGGGTCGACGAGCAGTACTTC
CASSQADATGVDEQYF
>NA|NA|TRBJ2-1|TRBV12-3/TRBV12-4
TGTGCCAGCAGTTTCATTATCGCTGAGCGGTTCTTC
CASSFIIAERFF
>TRBD1|few|TRBJ2-7|TRBV5-1
TGCGCCAGCAGCTTCGCGACAGGGGCCTACGAGCAGTACTTC
CASSFATGAYEQYF
>NA|NA|TRBJ2-1|TRBV2
TGTGCCAGCTCCCCCGTGAGTCATGAGCAGTTCTTC
CASSPVSHEQFF
>NA|few|TRBJ2-2|TRBV3-1
TGTGCCAGCAGCCAAGGATTTCCGGTATCGAACACCGGGGAGCTGTTTTTT
CASSQGFPVSNTGELFF
>TRBD2|many|TRBJ2-7|TRBV28
TGTGCCAGCAGTTTAATAGGAGCGGGAGAGGCCTCCTACGAGCAGTACTTC
CASSLIGAGEASYEQYF